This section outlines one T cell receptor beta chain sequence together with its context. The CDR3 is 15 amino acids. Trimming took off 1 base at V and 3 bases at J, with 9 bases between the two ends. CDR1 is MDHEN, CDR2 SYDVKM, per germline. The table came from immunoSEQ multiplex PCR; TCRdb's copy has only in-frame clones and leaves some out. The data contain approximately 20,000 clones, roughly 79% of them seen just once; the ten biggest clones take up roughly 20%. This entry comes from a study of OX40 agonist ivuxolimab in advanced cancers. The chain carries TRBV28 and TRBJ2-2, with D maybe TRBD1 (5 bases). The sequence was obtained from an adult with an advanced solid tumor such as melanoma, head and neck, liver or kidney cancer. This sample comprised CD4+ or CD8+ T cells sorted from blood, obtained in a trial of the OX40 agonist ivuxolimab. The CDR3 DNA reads TGTGCCAGCAGTTTATCACAGGCCTACACCGGGGAGCTGTTTTTT. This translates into CASSLSQAYTGELFF.